This entry concerns a single T cell receptor (beta chain). Sequencing was performed with immunoSEQ multiplex PCR; in TCRdb, only in-frame clones are kept and a portion is missing. The table has some 100,000 clones, almost 95% seen once. This specimen comes from a study of T cell changes during pregnancy in multiple sclerosis. The CDR3 is 15 residues long. Trimming pared 4 bases from V and 0 bases from J, leaving 13 bases between. Looked up from germline, CDR1 is MNHEY and CDR2 is SMNVEV (reference sequence). The chain links TRBV27 to TRBJ2-7, with D possibly matching TRBD1 (6 bases). Specimen: peripheral blood, collected before pregnancy. The origin of this receptor is a female donor with multiple sclerosis, enrolled in a pregnancy study. In nucleotides, the CDR3 is TGTGCCAGCAGTTCCCCCCGGACAGCCTCCTACGAGCAGTACTTC. Protein product: CASSSPRTASYEQYF.